These T cell receptor beta chains were read from a single sample in a study of blood T cell repertoires in COVID-19. The assay was immunoSEQ multiplex PCR, and TCRdb's table has in-frame clones only and misses some. The table records almost 95,000 clones, roughly 84% of them present only once. Sequences were obtained from peripheral blood. These receptors were obtained from a man in his sixties with acute or convalescent COVID-19. CDR3s include the opening cysteine and the closing phenylalanine or tryptophan. The D gene is left open where the match is weak.

TRBV30	TRBD1	TRBJ1-1	CAWTYRDRGNTEAFF
TRBV7-7	NA	TRBJ2-7	CASSLDRGDEQYF
TRBV10-3	TRBD1	TRBJ2-5	CAISGGTAQETQYF
TRBV25-1	NA	TRBJ2-4	CASSPFAIAKNIQYF
TRBV2	NA	TRBJ1-5	CASSDRPNQPQHF
TRBV7-3	NA	TRBJ1-6	CASRSGPRGSPLHF
TRBV5-6	NA	TRBJ1-4	CASSFGDNRVTNEKLFF
TRBV6-2/TRBV6-3	TRBD1	TRBJ1-5	CASSPQGAGQPQHF
TRBV11-2	TRBD1	TRBJ1-5	CASSSGRDRGQPQHF
TRBV12-5	NA	TRBJ1-1	CASGIQGNTEAFF
TRBV7-6	NA	TRBJ1-4	CASSSPGATNEKLFF
TRBV7-2	NA	TRBJ1-1	CASSLLPGSTEAFF
TRBV6-5	NA	TRBJ2-2	CASSYGGEGELFF
TRBV7-6	NA	TRBJ2-2	CASSFFGSGTGELFF
TRBV4-3	NA	TRBJ1-6	CASSQDLVGGSPLHF
TRBV2	TRBD1	TRBJ1-5	CASLDREGSQPQHF